Presented here are 4 T cell receptor beta chains from one specimen sequenced in a study of early stage breast cancer tumors. This table comes from immunoSEQ multiplex PCR, and its TCRdb copy is limited to in-frame clones, with some not included. The sample records approximately 10,000 clones, 64% being singletons. The source material was breast tumor tissue. The receptors were gathered from a person in their 60s with breast cancer.

This clone appeared once. The V and J genes are TRBV6-1 and TRBJ2-3; a weak D match, TRBD1 (6 bases). V was shortened by 0 bases and J by 4 bases, with 11 bases between the two germline ends. Looked up from germline, CDR1 is MNHNS and CDR2 is SASEGT. This CDR3 has 15 amino acids. The CDR3 DNA reads as TGTGCCAGCAGTGAAGCGCGACAGGCCCCAGATACGCAGTATTTT. Encoded protein: CASSEARQAPDTQYF.

This clone has only one observation. J is TRBJ1-1 and V is TRBV18; 7 nucleotides match TRBD1. After removal of 6 bases from V and 8 bases from J, the junction contained 15 bases not matched to a gene. The CDR3 length is 15 residues. Germline CDR1 reads KGHSH; CDR2 reads LQKENI. The CDR3 spells CASSYTLGTVAEAFF. The CDR3 nucleotides are TGTGCCAGCTCTTATACGCTCGGGACAGTTGCCGAAGCTTTCTTT.

The CDR3 loop reads CASSSLSGGSNSPLHF. The CDR3 bases are TGTGCCAGCAGTTCCCTTTCTGGGGGCAGCAATTCACCCCTCCACTTT. The chain is built from TRBV27 and TRBJ1-6; TRBD1 might be the D (6 bases). This CDR3 contains 16 residues. The germline gives CDR1 MNHEY, CDR2 SMNVEV (reference sequence). Between the trimmed V and J ends, which lost 4 bases and 7 bases, there was a span of 17 bases.

V is TRBV19 and J is TRBJ2-2, with a weak D call TRBD1 (7 bases). Trimming stripped 7 bases from V and 1 base from J, with 13 bases between. The germline V gene has CDR1 LNHDA and CDR2 SQIVND (reference sequence). The CDR3 spans 15 residues. This chain's CDR3 is CASKRGRENTGELFF. The CDR3 DNA reads as TGTGCCAGTAAAAGGGGGCGGGAGAACACCGGGGAGCTGTTTTTT.